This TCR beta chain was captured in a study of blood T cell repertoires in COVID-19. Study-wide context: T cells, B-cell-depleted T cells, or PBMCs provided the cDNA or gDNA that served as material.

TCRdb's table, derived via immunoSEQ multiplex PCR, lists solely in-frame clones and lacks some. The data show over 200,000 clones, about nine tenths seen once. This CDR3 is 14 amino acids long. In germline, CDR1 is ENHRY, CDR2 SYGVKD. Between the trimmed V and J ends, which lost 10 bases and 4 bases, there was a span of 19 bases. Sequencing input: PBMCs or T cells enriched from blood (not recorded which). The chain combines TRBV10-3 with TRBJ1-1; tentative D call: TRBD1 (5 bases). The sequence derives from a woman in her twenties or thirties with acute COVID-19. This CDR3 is CATSRGDRGTEAFF. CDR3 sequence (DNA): TGTGCCACCTCCCGCGGGGATAGGGGCACTGAAGCTTTCTTT.